Listed here are 24 T cell receptor beta chains from one sample, sequenced in a study of blood T cells in healthy people across ages (dated by TCRdb to the mid-2010s). The library was generated by 5' RACE. The instrument given in TCRdb is Illumina HiSeq 2500. A second PCR of about 6 to 12 cycles was run with a J-beta primer mix and a sample-barcoded 5' primer. TCRdb took the public reads, trimmed them with fastp at Q25, ran MiXCR for clone calling and kept in-frame beta chains. Every distinct CDR3 protein forms one entry, paired with its most common genes and DNA. The sample contains approximately 1,000,000 distinct CDR3 sequences, 35% to 40% of them found a single time. About 12% of the sample rests with the top ten. Material: blood. Receptor source: a man aged 18 to 35 in good health.

A single count supports this clonotype. The chain links TRBV5-6 to TRBJ1-2; D remains ambiguous. The length of the CDR3 is 14 residues. Trimming stripped 4 bases from V and 4 bases from J, with 14 bases between. Germline V gene data show CDR1 as SGHDT and CDR2 as YYEEEE. Here the CDR3 DNA reads TGTGCCAGCAGCCCGCGACTTGTCTTCTATGGCTACACCTTC. It codes for CASSPRLVFYGYTF.

The table lists this clonotype with many counts. The chain is built from TRBV29-1 and TRBJ2-3, with D uncertain. V was cut by 4 bases and J by 3 bases, with 2 bases left in between. Germline CDR1 is SQVTM and CDR2 is ANQGSEA. The CDR3 is made up of 10 amino acids. DNA of the CDR3: TGCAGCGTTGGGACAGATACGCAGTATTTT. Protein product: CSVGTDTQYF.

The chain is built from TRBV27 and TRBJ1-2; 10 bases are shared with TRBD1. The CDR3 covers 16 residues. J was trimmed by 5 bases and V by 4 bases; bases with no gene match: 10. The V gene's germline CDR1 is MNHEY and CDR2 SMNVEV (reference sequence). CDR3 nucleotide sequence: TGTGCCAGCAGTTCCGCTGGGGGACAGGGGTTATATGGCTACACCTTC. The encoded protein is CASSSAGGQGLYGYTF.

This chain connects TRBV13 to TRBJ2-5, with a tentative D call TRBD2 (6 bases). The CDR3 covers 13 residues. CDR1 PRHDT and CDR2 FYEKMQ come from the germline V gene (reference sequence). Trimming took off 3 bases at V and 11 bases at J, with 16 bases between the two ends. DNA for the CDR3: TGTGCCAGCAGCTTGGGAGGTATTATTGAGCAGTACTTC. It is translated as CASSLGGIIEQYF.

This clonotype has more than one count but fewer than ten. The J gene is TRBJ1-1, the V gene TRBV29-1; no definite D call. This CDR3 has 11 amino acids. Looked up from germline, CDR1 is SQVTM and CDR2 is ANQGSEA. The germline V and J ends were trimmed by 5 bases and 5 bases, with 9 bases remaining between them. CDR3 nucleotides: TGCAGCGTTTTAGACCCAACTGAAGCTTTCTTT. Protein: CSVLDPTEAFF.

This clonotype was seen a handful of times. The chain couples TRBV29-1 to TRBJ2-5; no clear D. The germline V gene has CDR1 SQVTM and CDR2 ANQGSEA. The CDR3 has 12 residues. V gave up 5 bases and J gave up 0 bases, with 7 bases separating them. In DNA form, the CDR3 reads TGCAGCGTTCGCGAGAACCAAGAGACCCAGTACTTC. As protein: CSVRENQETQYF.

The V call is TRBV29-1, the J call TRBJ2-1; tentatively, D is TRBD2 (6 bases). The J call may be incorrect, as the DNA end agrees better with TRBJ2-7. Germline loops: CDR1 SQVTM, CDR2 ANQGSEA. The CDR3 runs to 15 residues. CDR3 bases: TGCAGCGTAGGACGGGGGACCTTCTCCTACAATGAGCAGTACTTC. Translating gives CSVGRGTFSYNEQYF.

The table lists this clonotype with a count of one. An end of the junction does not agree with germline; a read error may underlie this. The chain recombines TRBV20-1 with TRBJ1-5, with 7 bases identical to TRBD1. Germline CDR1 and CDR2: DFQATT and SNEGSKA (reference sequence). The length of the CDR3 is 13 residues. CDR3 sequence reads: CSATLQGDQPRHF. The CDR3, as DNA: TGCAGTGCTACCCTTCAGGGGGATCAGCCCCGGCATTTT.

This clonotype showed up just a few times. The gene calls are TRBV29-1 and TRBJ1-1; D ambiguous. The CDR3 loop spans 11 amino acids. The germline CDR1 and CDR2 sequences are SQVTM and ANQGSEA. Deletions cut 7 bases from V and 13 bases from J, with 19 bases between. DNA for the CDR3: TGCAGCGCCCTGGCGGCCGTGGAGGATTTCTTT. It encodes CSALAAVEDFF.

This clonotype has just a few counts. The rearrangement links TRBV6-5 to TRBJ1-2; D is unclear. V was pared by 2 bases and J by 3 bases, with 10 bases between. The CDR3 is 14 residues long. Germline-derived CDR1 and CDR2 are MNHEY and SVGAGI. This CDR3 is CASSYDAGYYGYTF. The CDR3 DNA is TGTGCCAGCAGTTACGACGCGGGGTACTATGGCTACACCTTC.

This clonotype was seen a handful of times. The chain combines TRBV4-1 with TRBJ2-7; 8 bases align to TRBD2. CDR1 is MGHRA, CDR2 YSYEKL, per germline. The CDR3 loop spans 15 amino acids. V was clipped by 4 bases and J by 7 bases; unmatched bases: 12. Written as DNA, the CDR3 is TGCGCCAGCAGCCTGGGACTAGGGGAGGGCAATGAGCAGTACTTC. This codes for CASSLGLGEGNEQYF.

J is TRBJ2-1 and V is TRBV7-9; TRBD1 aligns across 8 bases. CDR3 length: 15 residues. V lost 5 bases to trimming and J lost 3 bases; unmatched junction nucleotides: 6. Germline loops: CDR1 SEHNR, CDR2 FQNEAQ (reference sequence). CDR3 sequence reads: CASSPEDRVYNEQFF. CDR3 bases: TGTGCCAGCAGCCCCGAGGACAGGGTCTACAATGAGCAGTTCTTC. The full variable domain, in which reference TRBV7-9 and TRBJ2-1 provide the parts outside the CDR3, is DTGVSQNPRHKITKRGQNVTFRCDPISEHNRLYWYRQTLGQGPEFLTYFQNEAQLEKSRLLSDRFSAERPKGSFSTLEIQRTEQGDSAMYLCASSPEDRVYNEQFFGPGTRLTVL.

The CDR3 DNA sequence: TGTGCCACTGGCCTGGCGAGGTACACTGAAGCTTTCTTT. This translates into CATGLARYTEAFF. The chain combines TRBV27 with TRBJ1-1; D call uncertain. This CDR3 has 13 amino acids. Looked up from germline, CDR1 is MNHEY and CDR2 is SMNVEV (reference sequence). V shed 10 bases and J shed 3 bases, with 15 bases lying between them.

The chain combines TRBV24-1 with TRBJ2-1; 10 bases are a match to TRBD1. The CDR3 runs 16 residues. Germline V gives CDR1 KGHDR, CDR2 SFDVKD. The ends lost 4 bases at V and 4 bases at J; junction bases unmatched: 6. The CDR3 here is CATSDSGTGEYNEQFF. The CDR3 bases are TGTGCCACCAGTGACTCCGGGACAGGGGAGTACAATGAGCAGTTCTTC.

As concerns this clonotype: One junction end disagrees with the germline gene, perhaps due to a read error. The chain carries TRBV2 and TRBJ2-5; D is perhaps TRBD1 (6 bases). Germline V gene lookup returns CDR1 SNHLY and CDR2 FYNNEI. CDR3 length equals 14 residues. CDR3 sequence reads: CTSSRTASGETQYF. The DNA of the CDR3 is TGTACCAGCAGTCGGACAGCCTCGGGGGAGACCCAGTACTTC.

The J gene is TRBJ1-5, the V gene TRBV7-6, with TRBD1 identical over 8 bases. J was trimmed by 0 bases and V by 2 bases; bases with no gene match: 9. CDR3 size: 18 residues. Germline V gene data show CDR1 as SGHVS and CDR2 as FNYEAQ. The CDR3 here is CASSLWAGGPGSNQPQHF. The CDR3 nucleotides read TGTGCCAGCAGCTTATGGGCAGGGGGCCCGGGTAGCAATCAGCCCCAGCATTTT.

This clonotype was seen more than once but under ten times. The V and J genes are TRBV4-2 and TRBJ2-7; TRBD1 agrees at 8 bases. Germline CDR1 reads LGHNA; CDR2 reads YNFKEQ. The V gene end was trimmed by 2 bases and the J gene end by 2 bases; junction bases not matched to a gene: 8. This CDR3 contains 16 residues. The CDR3 protein is CASSQTGTGTAYEQYF. The CDR3, as DNA: TGTGCCAGCAGCCAAACAGGGACAGGAACTGCCTACGAGCAGTACTTC.

The chain joins TRBV14 to TRBJ2-2; unclear D gene. The germline CDR1 and CDR2 sequences are SGHDN and FVKESK. V lost 5 bases to trimming and J lost 3 bases, with 10 bases between them. This CDR3 is 14 amino acids long. The CDR3 coding sequence is TGTGCCAGCAGCGGGAAGTCTTACACCGGGGAGCTGTTTTTT. Protein sequence: CASSGKSYTGELFF.

This clonotype appeared a few times. The V gene is TRBV4-1, the J gene TRBJ2-1; 7 nucleotides agree with TRBD2. CDR3 size: 17 residues. Germline CDR1 MGHRA, CDR2 YSYEKL. After removal of 3 bases from V and 1 base from J, the junction contained 9 bases not matched to a gene. CDR3 nucleotide sequence: TGCGCCAGCAGCCAGGGGTCAGAGCGGGGTTCCTACAATGAGCAGTTCTTC. Its translation: CASSQGSERGSYNEQFF.

In nucleotides, the CDR3 is TGTGCCAGCACCCCGTCGGAGGGTAATTCACCCCTCCACTTT. The encoded protein is CASTPSEGNSPLHF. The chain carries TRBV2 and TRBJ1-6; D is unclear. The germline V gene encodes CDR1 SNHLY and CDR2 FYNNEI. This CDR3 comprises 14 residues. Trimming shortened V by 7 bases and J by 6 bases, and 13 bases separated the two germline ends. Using reference TRBV2 and TRBJ1-6 for the parts outside the CDR3, the full variable domain is EPEVTQTPSHQVTQMGQEVILRCVPISNHLYFYWYRQILGQKVEFLVSFYNNEISEKSEIFDDQFSVERPDGSNFTLKIRSTKLEDSAMYFCASTPSEGNSPLHFGNGTRLTVT.

This clonotype was seen a few times. This chain connects TRBV6-4 to TRBJ2-1; no clear D. The germline V gene encodes CDR1 MRHNA and CDR2 SNTAGT. V gave up 6 bases and J gave up 0 bases, with 12 bases separating them. The CDR3 length is 15 residues. In DNA, the CDR3 is TGTGCCAGCAGCCCCCCAGGAGACTCCTACAATGAGCAGTTCTTC. Translation gives CASSPPGDSYNEQFF.

This clonotype was counted a few times. The chain couples TRBV6-1 to TRBJ1-4, with TRBD1 matching over 9 bases. CDR1 is MNHNS and CDR2 is SASEGT in the germline V gene. The CDR3 runs 17 residues. J was trimmed by 1 base and V by 5 bases; bases with no gene match: 8. The DNA of the CDR3 is TGTGCCAGCAGTCGATCCGGGACAGGGCTAACTAATGAAAAACTGTTTTTT. This translates into CASSRSGTGLTNEKLFF.

The chain links TRBV7-2 to TRBJ1-2; no definite D call. The CDR3 runs 14 residues. In germline, CDR1 is SGHTA, CDR2 FQGNSA. Trimming removed 5 bases at V and 0 bases at J, with 10 bases between. The CDR3 coding sequence is TGTGCCAGCAGCATAAATAAGGCTAACTATGGCTACACCTTC. Amino acid sequence: CASSINKANYGYTF.

This clonotype was counted a few times. The J gene is TRBJ1-2, the V gene TRBV10-3; D possibly corresponds to TRBD1 (6 bases). The germline CDR1 and CDR2 sequences are ENHRY and SYGVKD. Deletions cut 2 bases from V and 6 bases from J, with 13 bases between. CDR3 length: 14 residues. CDR3 protein: CAISEQRGSDGYTF. CDR3 bases: TGTGCCATCAGTGAGCAAAGGGGGTCTGATGGCTACACCTTC.